The 17 T cell receptor beta chains given below trace back to one sample, sequenced in a study of cytomegalovirus exposure and HLA in healthy donors. The PCR contained 60 Vbeta and 13 Jbeta primers. The method was immunoSEQ multiplex PCR; TCRdb's version includes in-frame clones alone and lacks a portion of them. The data show over 80,000 clones, 82% seen once. The specimen sequenced was PBMCs. The receptors were gathered from a man aged 50 or older in good health and CMV-seronegative.

This clone has only a few counts. This chain connects TRBV29-1 to TRBJ2-3, with 8 bases lining up with TRBD1. There are 13 residues in the CDR3. V shed 3 bases, J shed 1 base, and the junction held 0 bases outside the gene matches. CDR1 is SQVTM and CDR2 is ANQGSEA in the germline V gene. This CDR3 is CSVETGGTDTQYF. DNA of the CDR3: TGCAGCGTTGAGACAGGGGGCACAGATACGCAGTATTTT.

This chain connects TRBV11-2 to TRBJ2-7; possible D gene TRBD2, 5 bases. Germline loops: CDR1 SGHAT, CDR2 FQNNGV. V lost 2 bases and J 7 bases, leaving 21 bases between the germline ends. The CDR3 spans 16 residues. This CDR3 is CASSLNHPLRSGEQYF. The CDR3 coding sequence is TGTGCCAGCAGCTTAAATCACCCCCTCCGGAGCGGAGAGCAGTACTTC.

The chain has TRBV11-2 and TRBJ2-2; 9 bases are shared with TRBD2. This CDR3 comprises 17 residues. Germline loops: CDR1 SGHAT, CDR2 FQNNGV. The V gene end was trimmed by 6 bases and the J gene end by 0 bases; junction bases not matched to a gene: 8. This chain's CDR3 is CASSSLAGSANTGELFF. The CDR3 DNA follows: TGTGCCAGCAGTTCTCTAGCGGGATCGGCGAACACCGGGGAGCTGTTTTTT.

The rearrangement links TRBV6-1 to TRBJ2-1; perhaps TRBD2 as D (6 bases). CDR3 size: 16 residues. V was clipped by 2 bases and J by 9 bases, with 20 bases between them. CDR1 and CDR2 from the germline V gene are MNHNS and SASEGT. CDR3 in amino acids: CASSEILATTWGEQFF. In DNA form, the CDR3 reads TGTGCCAGCAGTGAAATTCTAGCGACAACCTGGGGTGAGCAGTTCTTC.

The rearrangement links TRBV5-4 to TRBJ2-2; D ambiguous. The CDR3 length is 14 residues. V shed 0 bases and J shed 5 bases, with 8 bases lying between them. Germline lookup yields CDR1 SGHNT and CDR2 YYREEE (reference sequence). The CDR3 bases are TGTGCCAGCAGCTTGGCTCTGTCGACCGGGGAGCTGTTTTTT. Amino acids: CASSLALSTGELFF.

This chain uses TRBV28 with TRBJ2-1; tentative D call: TRBD2 (5 bases). Per the germline V gene, CDR1 is MDHEN and CDR2 is SYDVKM. Trimming stripped 4 bases from V and 4 bases from J, with 20 bases between. The length of the CDR3 is 17 residues. CDR3 coding DNA: TGTGCCAGCAGTTCCCTTATAAGTCTAGCAAATTACAATGAGCAGTTCTTC. Amino acid sequence: CASSSLISLANYNEQFF. The full variable domain, rest sourced from reference TRBV28 and TRBJ2-1, is DVKVTQSSRYLVKRTGEKVFLECVQDMDHENMFWYRQDPGLGLRLIYFSYDVKMKEKGDIPEGYSVSREKKERFSLILESASTNQTSMYLCASSSLISLANYNEQFFGPGTRLTVL.

The genes are TRBV5-5 and TRBJ2-1, with D maybe TRBD2 (5 bases). CDR3 size: 12 residues. V lost 2 bases to trimming and J lost 12 bases, with 12 bases between them. Germline assignment: CDR1 SGHKS and CDR2 YYEKEE (reference sequence). CDR3 region: CASSLAAGLQFF. CDR3 coding DNA: TGTGCCAGCAGCTTAGCGGCGGGTCTGCAGTTCTTC.

J is TRBJ2-5 and V is TRBV28, with a weak D call TRBD2 (5 bases). V lost 2 bases and J 5 bases, leaving 12 bases between the germline ends. The CDR3 spans 14 residues. CDR1 is MDHEN, CDR2 SYDVKM, per germline. Written as DNA, the CDR3 is TGTGCCAGCAGTTTAGGAGGAACAGTGGAGACCCAGTACTTC. This gives the protein CASSLGGTVETQYF.

V and J are TRBV5-1 and TRBJ2-7; 7 bases are a match to TRBD2. V was pared by 0 bases and J by 2 bases, with 5 bases of the junction left unmatched. CDR1 and CDR2 (germline): SGHRS, YFSETQ. The CDR3 runs 15 residues. The chain's CDR3 is CASSLAGGGTYEQYF. Written as DNA, the CDR3 is TGCGCCAGCAGCTTGGCTGGGGGGGGAACCTACGAGCAGTACTTC.

The chain has TRBV27 and TRBJ2-7; TRBD2 agrees at 9 bases. Germline CDR1 is MNHEY and CDR2 is SMNVEV (reference sequence). With 3 bases clipped from V and 5 bases from J, the junction kept 11 bases outside the gene matches. The CDR3 has 16 amino acids. The CDR3 here is CASSFGEWREGNEQYF. The CDR3 nucleotides read TGTGCCAGCAGTTTCGGGGAGTGGCGGGAGGGGAACGAGCAGTACTTC.

A note on this clone: The germline gene is not matched at one end of the junction; a read error may be the cause. The chain is built from TRBV7-9 and TRBJ1-1; D not resolved. The V gene's germline CDR1 is SEHNR and CDR2 FQNEAQ (reference sequence). The CDR3 consists of 14 residues. The CDR3 is CSSSLTTLNTEAFF. Here the CDR3 DNA reads TGTTCCAGCAGCTTAACGACACTTAACACTGAAGCTTTCTTT.

The gene calls are TRBV5-4 and TRBJ2-1; 11 bases fit TRBD2. CDR3 length: 16 amino acids. Germline V gene data show CDR1 as SGHNT and CDR2 as YYREEE (reference sequence). V trimming: 2 bases; J trimming: 4 bases; junction bases outside the gene matches: 5. CDR3 residues: CASSLLGTSGYNEQFF. CDR3 DNA: TGTGCCAGCAGCTTATTAGGGACTAGCGGTTACAATGAGCAGTTCTTC.

V is TRBV7-3 and J is TRBJ2-2; 7 bases line up with TRBD2. The germline gives CDR1 SGHTA, CDR2 FQGTGA. The CDR3 covers 16 residues. The junction had 9 bases not matched to a gene; V was cut back by 3 bases and J by 5 bases. The CDR3 protein is CASSLMVAGVTGELFF. The DNA for the CDR3 is TGTGCCAGCAGCTTGATGGTTGCGGGAGTAACCGGGGAGCTGTTTTTT.

This clone was seen only a few times. The genes are TRBV7-3 and TRBJ2-3; 9 bases match TRBD2. The germline gives CDR1 SGHTA, CDR2 FQGTGA. The CDR3 is 15 residues long. V was pared by 3 bases and J by 4 bases, with 5 bases of the junction left unmatched. The CDR3 DNA sequence: TGTGCCAGCAGCTTCTCTAGCGGGACCTCAGATACGCAGTATTTT. Its translation is CASSFSSGTSDTQYF.

In DNA form, the CDR3 reads TGTGCCAGCAGTGAATCCCTAGCGGGGATCTACAATGAGCAGTTCTTC. It translates to CASSESLAGIYNEQFF. V gene TRBV6-1 combines with J gene TRBJ2-1, with TRBD2 matching over 9 bases. Trimming cost V 2 bases and J 3 bases; bases outside gene matches: 5. The CDR3 is 16 amino acids. Germline CDR1 reads MNHNS; CDR2 reads SASEGT.

The table lists this clone with a few counts. The chain links TRBV5-1 to TRBJ2-1, with no clear D. The germline V and J ends were trimmed by 4 bases and 3 bases, with 14 bases remaining between them. The CDR3 contains 15 residues. CDR1 SGHRS and CDR2 YFSETQ come from the germline V gene. The CDR3 region is CASSPQLYLYNEQFF. DNA of the CDR3: TGCGCCAGCAGCCCACAACTATACCTCTACAATGAGCAGTTCTTC.

The rearrangement links TRBV4-1 to TRBJ1-1, with D maybe TRBD1 (6 bases). CDR1 and CDR2 (germline): MGHRA, YSYEKL. The V end was cut by 0 bases, the J end by 5 bases, with 10 bases between. This CDR3 is 14 amino acids long. The CDR3 nucleotides are TGCGCCAGCAGCCAAGATGTCAGGGGAACTGAAGCTTTCTTT. It yields the protein CASSQDVRGTEAFF.